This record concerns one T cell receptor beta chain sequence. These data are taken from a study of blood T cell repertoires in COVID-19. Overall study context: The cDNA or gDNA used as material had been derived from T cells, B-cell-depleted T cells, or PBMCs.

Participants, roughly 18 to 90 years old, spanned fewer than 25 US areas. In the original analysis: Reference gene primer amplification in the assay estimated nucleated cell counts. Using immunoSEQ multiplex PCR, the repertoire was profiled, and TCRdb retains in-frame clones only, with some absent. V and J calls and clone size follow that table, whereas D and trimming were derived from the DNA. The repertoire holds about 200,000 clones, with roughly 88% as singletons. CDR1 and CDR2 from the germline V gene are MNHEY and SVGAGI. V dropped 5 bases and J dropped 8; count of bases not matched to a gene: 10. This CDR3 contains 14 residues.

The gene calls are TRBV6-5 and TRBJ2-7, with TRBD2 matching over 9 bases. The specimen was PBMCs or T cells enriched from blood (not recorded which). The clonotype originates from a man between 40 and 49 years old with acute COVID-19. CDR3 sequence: CASSPGTSKVQQYF. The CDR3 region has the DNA TGTGCCAGCAGTCCCGGGACTAGCAAAGTCCAGCAGTACTTC.